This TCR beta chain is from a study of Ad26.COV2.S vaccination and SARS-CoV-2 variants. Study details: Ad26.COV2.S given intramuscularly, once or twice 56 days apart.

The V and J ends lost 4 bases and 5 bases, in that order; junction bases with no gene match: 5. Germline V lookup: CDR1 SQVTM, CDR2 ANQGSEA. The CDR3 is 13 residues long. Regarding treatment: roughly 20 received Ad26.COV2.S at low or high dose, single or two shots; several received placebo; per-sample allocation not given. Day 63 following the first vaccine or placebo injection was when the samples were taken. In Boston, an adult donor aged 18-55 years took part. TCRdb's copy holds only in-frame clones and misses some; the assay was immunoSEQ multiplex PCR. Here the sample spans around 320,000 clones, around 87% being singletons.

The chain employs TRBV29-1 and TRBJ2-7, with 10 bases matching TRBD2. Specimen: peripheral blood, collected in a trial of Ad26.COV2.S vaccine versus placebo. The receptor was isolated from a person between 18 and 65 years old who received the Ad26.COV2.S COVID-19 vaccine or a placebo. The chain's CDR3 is CSVVLAGRNEQYF. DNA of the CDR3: TGCAGCGTTGTACTAGCGGGGCGCAACGAGCAGTACTTC.